This record covers a single T cell receptor (beta chain). These data originate in a study of blood T cell repertoires in COVID-19. Overall study context: PBMCs, B-cell-depleted T cells, or T cells were the source of the cDNA or gDNA that made up the material.

Participants were aged about 18 to 100 years, lived in 20 to 25 US areas, and enrolled virtually. Each participant's cohort was designated according to participant-reported clinical history. The protocol was immunoSEQ multiplex PCR, while the TCRdb copy is restricted to in-frame clones and leaves out a portion. This table holds 280,000 or so clones, about nine tenths found once. Trimming removed 2 bases from V and 5 bases from J, with 3 bases in between. The CDR3 loop spans 11 amino acids. Germline V gene sequence: CDR1 SEHNR, CDR2 FQNEAQ (reference sequence). Sequences were obtained from PBMCs or T cells enriched from blood (not recorded which). This TCR was recovered from a woman between 50 and 59 years old who had been exposed to COVID-19. The rearrangement uses TRBV7-9 and TRBJ1-2; D gene uncertain. The DNA of the CDR3 is TGTGCCAGCAGCTTACAGTATGGCTACACCTTC. It codes for CASSLQYGYTF.